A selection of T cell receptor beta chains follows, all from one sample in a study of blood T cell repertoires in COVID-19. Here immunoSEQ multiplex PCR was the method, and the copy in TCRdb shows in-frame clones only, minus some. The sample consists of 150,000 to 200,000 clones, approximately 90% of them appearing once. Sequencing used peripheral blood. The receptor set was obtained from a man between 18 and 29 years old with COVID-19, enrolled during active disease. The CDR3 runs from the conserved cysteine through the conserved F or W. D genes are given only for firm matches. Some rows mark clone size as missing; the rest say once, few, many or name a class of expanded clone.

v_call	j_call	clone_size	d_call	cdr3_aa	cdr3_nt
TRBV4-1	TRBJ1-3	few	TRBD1	CASSPDGTGIPLSGNTIYF	TGCGCCAGCAGCCCAGATGGGACAGGGATCCCCCTATCTGGAAACACCATATATTTT
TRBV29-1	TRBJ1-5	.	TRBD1	CSVADRANQPQHF	TGCAGCGTCGCGGACAGGGCAAACCAGCCCCAGCATTTT
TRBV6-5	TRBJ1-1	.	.	CASSSLSRGNTEAFF	TGTGCCAGCAGTTCCCTTTCGCGCGGGAACACTGAAGCTTTCTTT
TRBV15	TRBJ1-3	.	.	CATQSGNTIYF	TGTGCCACCCAATCTGGAAACACCATATATTTT
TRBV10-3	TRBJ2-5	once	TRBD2	CAISDGSGKETQYF	TGTGCCATCAGTGACGGTAGCGGGAAAGAGACCCAGTACTTC
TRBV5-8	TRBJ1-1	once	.	CASSLSEGLNTEAFF	TGTGCCAGCAGCTTGTCCGAGGGCCTGAACACTGAAGCTTTCTTT
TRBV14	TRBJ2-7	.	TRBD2	CASSDTGIIGTSGPYEQYF	TGTGCCAGCAGCGACACAGGGATTATTGGGACTAGCGGACCCTACGAGCAGTACTTC
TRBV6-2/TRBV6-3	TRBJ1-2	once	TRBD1	CASSYPGQAFYGYTF	TGTGCCAGCAGTTACCCCGGACAGGCCTTCTATGGCTACACCTTC
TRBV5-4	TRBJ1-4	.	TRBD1	CASSSDRDANEKLLF	TGTGCCAGCAGCTCGGACAGGGACGCGAATGAAAAACTGCTTTTT
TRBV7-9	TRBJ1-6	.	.	CASSPPGGVYNSPLHF	TGTGCCAGCAGCCCGCCGGGGGGCGTCTATAATTCACCCCTCCACTTT
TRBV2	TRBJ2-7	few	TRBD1	CASSVGQGYYEQYF	TGTGCCAGCAGTGTTGGACAGGGTTACTACGAGCAGTACTTC
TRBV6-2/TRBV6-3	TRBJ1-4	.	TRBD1	CASSHDRGKNEKLLF	TGTGCCAGCAGTCACGACAGGGGCAAGAATGAAAAACTGCTTTTT
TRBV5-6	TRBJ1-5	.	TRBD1	CASSFGTGSYSNQPQHF	TGTGCCAGCAGCTTCGGGACAGGTTCTTATAGCAATCAGCCCCAGCATTTT
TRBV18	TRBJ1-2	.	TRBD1	CASSPGQGGNGYTF	TGTGCCAGCTCACCAGGACAGGGAGGGAATGGCTACACCTTC
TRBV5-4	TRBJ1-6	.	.	CASSPPGENSPLHF	TGTGCCAGCAGCCCCCCCGGGGAGAATTCACCCCTCCACTTT
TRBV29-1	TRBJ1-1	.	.	CSVNQENTEAFF	TGCAGCGTGAACCAGGAGAACACTGAAGCTTTCTTT
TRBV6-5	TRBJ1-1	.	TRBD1	CASRDRVTTEAFF	TGTGCCAGCAGGGACAGGGTTACCACTGAAGCTTTCTTT
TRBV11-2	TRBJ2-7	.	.	CASSLRQGPYEQYF	TGTGCCAGCAGCTTAAGGCAGGGTCCTTATGAGCAGTACTTC
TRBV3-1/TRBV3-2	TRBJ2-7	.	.	CASSPGDTAYEQYF	TGTGCCAGCAGCCCCGGGGACACCGCCTACGAGCAGTACTTC
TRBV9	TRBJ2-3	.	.	CASSVVGLGDTQYF	TGTGCCAGCAGCGTTGTTGGGCTCGGAGATACGCAGTATTTT
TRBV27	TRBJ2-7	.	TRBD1	CASNTGQGVNEQYF	TGTGCCAGCAACACGGGACAGGGAGTGAACGAGCAGTACTTC
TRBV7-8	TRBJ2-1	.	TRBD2	CASSYWTSGNNEQFF	TGTGCCAGCAGCTATTGGACTAGCGGAAACAATGAGCAGTTCTTC
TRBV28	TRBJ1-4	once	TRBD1	CASRPQGANEKLLF	TGTGCCAGCAGACCACAGGGGGCGAATGAAAAACTGCTTTTT
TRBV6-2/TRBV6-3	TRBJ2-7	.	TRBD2	CASSSERTSGRGDEQYF	TGTGCCAGCAGTTCTGAGCGGACTAGCGGGAGAGGAGACGAGCAGTACTTC
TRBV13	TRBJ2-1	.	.	CASRLGTPYNEQFF	TGTGCCAGCAGATTAGGGACACCCTACAATGAGCAGTTCTTC
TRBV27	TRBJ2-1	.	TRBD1	CASSISFEGQGMFF	TGTGCCAGCAGTATCTCCTTTGAGGGACAGGGGATGTTCTTC
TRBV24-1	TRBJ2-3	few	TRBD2	CATSVHLAGDSTDTQYF	TGTGCCACCAGTGTACATTTGGCGGGAGATAGCACAGATACGCAGTATTTT
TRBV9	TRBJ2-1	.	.	CASSVEGASDLNEQFF	TGTGCCAGCAGCGTGGAAGGGGCTAGCGACCTCAATGAGCAGTTCTTC
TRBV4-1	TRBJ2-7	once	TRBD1	CASSQGGRGRGEQYF	TGCGCCAGCAGCCAAGGAGGCAGGGGGCGAGGTGAGCAGTACTTC
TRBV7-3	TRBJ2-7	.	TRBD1	CASSWGQGLSYEQYF	TGTGCCAGCAGCTGGGGACAGGGCCTTTCCTACGAGCAGTACTTC
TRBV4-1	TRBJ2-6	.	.	CASSQKIGAGANVLTF	TGCGCCAGCAGCCAAAAAATCGGGGCTGGGGCCAACGTCCTGACTTTC
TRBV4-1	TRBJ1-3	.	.	CASRGISGGNTIYF	TGCGCCAGCCGCGGGATCTCGGGCGGAAACACCATATATTTT
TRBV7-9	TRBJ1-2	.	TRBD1	CASSWRQGGYTF	TGTGCCAGCTCTTGGCGACAGGGAGGCTACACCTTC
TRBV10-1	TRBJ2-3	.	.	CASSDVAAGEADTQYF	TGCGCCAGCAGTGATGTGGCCGCCGGGGAGGCAGATACGCAGTATTTT
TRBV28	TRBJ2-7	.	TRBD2	CASSFVGGEYEQYF	TGTGCCAGCAGTTTCGTGGGAGGGGAATACGAGCAGTACTTC
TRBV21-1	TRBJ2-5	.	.	CASSKVGGQETQYF	TGTGCCAGCAGCAAAGTAGGAGGGCAAGAGACCCAGTACTTC
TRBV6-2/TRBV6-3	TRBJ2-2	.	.	CASSYTRGTGELFF	TGTGCCAGCAGTTACACGCGAGGGACCGGGGAGCTGTTTTTT
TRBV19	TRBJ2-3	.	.	CASSLGRLTDTQYF	TGTGCCAGTAGTCTCGGGAGACTCACAGATACGCAGTATTTT
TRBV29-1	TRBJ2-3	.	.	CSAVHGDTQYF	TGCAGCGCGGTACATGGAGATACGCAGTATTTT
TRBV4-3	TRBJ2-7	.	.	CASSQELAGASYEQYF	TGCGCCAGCAGCCAAGAGCTTGCAGGGGCGTCCTACGAGCAGTACTTC
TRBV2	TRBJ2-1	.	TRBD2	CASRTRGRSSYNEQFF	TGTGCCAGCCGAACGCGCGGGAGGTCTTCCTACAATGAGCAGTTCTTC
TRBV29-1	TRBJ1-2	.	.	CSVEGADSYGYTF	TGCAGCGTTGAAGGGGCGGACAGCTATGGCTACACCTTC
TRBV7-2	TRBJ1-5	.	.	CASSLKGDNRGSNQPQHF	TGTGCCAGCAGCTTAAAGGGGGACAACCGTGGCAGCAATCAGCCCCAGCATTTT
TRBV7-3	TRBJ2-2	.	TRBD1	CASSLPGQGSANTGELFF	TGTGCCAGCAGCCTCCCGGGACAGGGTTCCGCGAACACCGGGGAGCTGTTTTTT
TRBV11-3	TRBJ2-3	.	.	CASSLSGRGTDTQYF	TGTGCCAGCAGCTTATCTGGACGGGGGACAGATACGCAGTATTTT
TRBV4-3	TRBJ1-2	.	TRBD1	CASSQAPGTGEGYGYTF	TGCGCCAGCAGCCAAGCCCCCGGGACAGGGGAGGGCTATGGCTACACCTTC
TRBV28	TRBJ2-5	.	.	CASSLGPQQAAWETQYF	TGTGCCAGCAGTTTAGGGCCCCAACAGGCGGCATGGGAGACCCAGTACTTC
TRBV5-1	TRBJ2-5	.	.	CASSLGTIQETQYF	TGCGCCAGCAGCTTGGGGACTATTCAAGAGACCCAGTACTTC
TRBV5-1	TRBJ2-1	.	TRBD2	CASSSLAGSLHNEQFF	TGCGCCAGCAGCTCCTTAGCGGGATCACTCCACAATGAGCAGTTCTTC
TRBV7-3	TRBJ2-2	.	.	CASSPGTVTGELFF	TGTGCCAGCAGCCCCGGTACGGTCACCGGGGAGCTGTTTTTT
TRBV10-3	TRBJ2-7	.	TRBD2	CAISREGEQYF	TGTGCCATCAGTAGGGAGGGAGAGCAGTACTTC
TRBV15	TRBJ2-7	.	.	CATSRVRGNEQYF	TGTGCCACCAGCAGAGTGAGGGGGAACGAGCAGTACTTC